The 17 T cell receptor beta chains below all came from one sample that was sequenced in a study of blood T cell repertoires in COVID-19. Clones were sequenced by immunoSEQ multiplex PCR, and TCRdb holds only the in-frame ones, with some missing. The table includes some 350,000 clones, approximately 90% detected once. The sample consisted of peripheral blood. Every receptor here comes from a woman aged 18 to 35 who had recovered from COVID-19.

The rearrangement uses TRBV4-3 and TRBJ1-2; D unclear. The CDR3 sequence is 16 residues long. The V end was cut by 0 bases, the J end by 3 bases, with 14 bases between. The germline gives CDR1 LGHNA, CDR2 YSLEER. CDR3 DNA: TGCGCCAGCAGCCAAGATCATTCCGGGTACGACTATGGCTACACCTTC. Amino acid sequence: CASSQDHSGYDYGYTF.

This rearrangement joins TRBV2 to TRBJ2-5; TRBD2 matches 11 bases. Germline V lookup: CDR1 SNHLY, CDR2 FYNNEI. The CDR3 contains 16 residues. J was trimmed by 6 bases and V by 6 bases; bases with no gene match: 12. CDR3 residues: CASRWDSGRERKTQYF. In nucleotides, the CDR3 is TGTGCCAGCAGATGGGATAGCGGGAGGGAGCGGAAGACCCAGTACTTC.

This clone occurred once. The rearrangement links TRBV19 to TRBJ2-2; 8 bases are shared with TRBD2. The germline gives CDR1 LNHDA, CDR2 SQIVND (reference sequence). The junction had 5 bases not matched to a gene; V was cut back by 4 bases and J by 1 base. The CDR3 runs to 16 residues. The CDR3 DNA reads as TGTGCCAGTAGTAGATTAGCGGGGCAGAACACCGGGGAGCTGTTTTTT. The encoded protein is CASSRLAGQNTGELFF.

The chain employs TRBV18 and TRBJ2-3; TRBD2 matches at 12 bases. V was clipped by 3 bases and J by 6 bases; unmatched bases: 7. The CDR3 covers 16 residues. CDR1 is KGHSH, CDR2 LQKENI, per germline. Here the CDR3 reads CASSPALAGGGDTQYF. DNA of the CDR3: TGTGCCAGCTCACCCGCACTAGCGGGAGGTGGCGATACGCAGTATTTT.

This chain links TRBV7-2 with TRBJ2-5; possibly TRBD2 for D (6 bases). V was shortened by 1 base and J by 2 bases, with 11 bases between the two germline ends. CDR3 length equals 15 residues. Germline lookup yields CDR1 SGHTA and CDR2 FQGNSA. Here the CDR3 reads CASSLVGSGQETQYF. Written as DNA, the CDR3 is TGTGCCAGCAGCTTAGTCGGGAGTGGTCAAGAGACCCAGTACTTC.

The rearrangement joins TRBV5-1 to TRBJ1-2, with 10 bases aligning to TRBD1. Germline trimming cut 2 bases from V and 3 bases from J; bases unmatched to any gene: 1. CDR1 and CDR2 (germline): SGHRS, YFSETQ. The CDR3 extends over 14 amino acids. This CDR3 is CASSFGTGDYGYTF. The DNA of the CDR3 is TGCGCCAGCAGCTTCGGGACAGGGGACTATGGCTACACCTTC.

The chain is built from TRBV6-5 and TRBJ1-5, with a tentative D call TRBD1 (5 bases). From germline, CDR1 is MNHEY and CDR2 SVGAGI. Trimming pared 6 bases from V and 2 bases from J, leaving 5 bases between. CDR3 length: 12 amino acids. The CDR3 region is CASSRGNQPQHF. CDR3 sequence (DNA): TGTGCCAGCAGCAGGGGCAATCAGCCCCAGCATTTT.

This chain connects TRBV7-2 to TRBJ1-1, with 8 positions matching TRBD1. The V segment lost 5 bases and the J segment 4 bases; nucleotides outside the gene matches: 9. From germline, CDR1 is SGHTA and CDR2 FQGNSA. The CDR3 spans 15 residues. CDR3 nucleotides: TGTGCCAGCAGCCCTTGGGCAGGGGGCTTCACTGAAGCTTTCTTT. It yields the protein CASSPWAGGFTEAFF.

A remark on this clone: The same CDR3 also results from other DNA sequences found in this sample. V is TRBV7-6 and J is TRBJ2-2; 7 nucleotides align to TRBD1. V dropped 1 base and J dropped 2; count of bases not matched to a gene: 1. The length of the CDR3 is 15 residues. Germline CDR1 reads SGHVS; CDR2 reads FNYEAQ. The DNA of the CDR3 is TGTGCCAGCAGCTTAGGGACAGGAAACACCGGGGAGCTGTTTTTT. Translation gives CASSLGTGNTGELFF.

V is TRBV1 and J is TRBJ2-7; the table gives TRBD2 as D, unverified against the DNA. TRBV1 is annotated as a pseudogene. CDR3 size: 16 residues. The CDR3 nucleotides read TGCACCAGCAGCCAAGATCGAGGGACTAGCGGGAACGAGCAGTACGTC. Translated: CTSSQDRGTSGNEQYV.

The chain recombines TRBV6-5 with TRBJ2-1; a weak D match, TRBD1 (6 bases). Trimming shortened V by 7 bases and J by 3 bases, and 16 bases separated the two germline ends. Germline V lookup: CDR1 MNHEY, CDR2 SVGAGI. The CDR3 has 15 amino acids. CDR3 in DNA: TGTGCCAGCACTTCTCTCACAGGGTACTACAATGAGCAGTTCTTC. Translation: CASTSLTGYYNEQFF.

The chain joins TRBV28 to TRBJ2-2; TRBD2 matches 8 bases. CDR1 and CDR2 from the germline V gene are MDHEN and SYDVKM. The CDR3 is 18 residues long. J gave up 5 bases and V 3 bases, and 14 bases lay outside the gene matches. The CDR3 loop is CASSFKGAGVRFTGELFF. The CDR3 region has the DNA TGTGCCAGCAGTTTTAAGGGAGCGGGAGTGAGGTTTACCGGGGAGCTGTTTTTT. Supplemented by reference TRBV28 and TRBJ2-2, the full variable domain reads DVKVTQSSRYLVKRTGEKVFLECVQDMDHENMFWYRQDPGLGLRLIYFSYDVKMKEKGDIPEGYSVSREKKERFSLILESASTNQTSMYLCASSFKGAGVRFTGELFFGEGSRLTVL.

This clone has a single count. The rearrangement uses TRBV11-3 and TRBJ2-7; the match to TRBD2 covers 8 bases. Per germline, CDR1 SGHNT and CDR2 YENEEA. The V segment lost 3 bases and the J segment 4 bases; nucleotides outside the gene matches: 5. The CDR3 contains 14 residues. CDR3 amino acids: CASSFSGAGYEQYV. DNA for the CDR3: TGTGCCAGCAGCTTTAGCGGGGCGGGTTACGAGCAGTACGTC.

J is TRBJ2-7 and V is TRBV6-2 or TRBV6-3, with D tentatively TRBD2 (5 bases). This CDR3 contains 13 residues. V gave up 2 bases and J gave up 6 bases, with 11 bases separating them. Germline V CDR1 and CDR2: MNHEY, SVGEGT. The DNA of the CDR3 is TGTGCCAGCAGTTACACTAGGGTGGGCGAGCAGTACGTC. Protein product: CASSYTRVGEQYV.

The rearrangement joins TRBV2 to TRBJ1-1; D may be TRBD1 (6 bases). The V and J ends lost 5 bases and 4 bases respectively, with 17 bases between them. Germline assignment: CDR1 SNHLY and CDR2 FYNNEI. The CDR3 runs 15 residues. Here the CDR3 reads CASSTRGAKGTEAFF. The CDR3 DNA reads TGTGCCAGCAGTACCCGGGGGGCGAAGGGCACTGAAGCTTTCTTT.

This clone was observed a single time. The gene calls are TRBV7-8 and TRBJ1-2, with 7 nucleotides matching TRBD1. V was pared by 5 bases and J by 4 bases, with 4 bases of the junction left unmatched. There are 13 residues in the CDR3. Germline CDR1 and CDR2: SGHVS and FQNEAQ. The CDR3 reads CASSRDRAYGYTF. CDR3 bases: TGTGCCAGCAGCCGAGACAGGGCCTATGGCTACACCTTC.

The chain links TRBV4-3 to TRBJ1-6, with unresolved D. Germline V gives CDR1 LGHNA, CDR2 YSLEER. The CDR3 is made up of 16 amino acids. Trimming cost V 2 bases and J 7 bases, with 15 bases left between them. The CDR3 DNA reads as TGCGCCAGCAGCCAAACCCGGGGAGCGCTGAATTCACCCCTCCACTTT. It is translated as CASSQTRGALNSPLHF.